The source of this T cell receptor beta chain is a study of T cell repertoires in cytomegalovirus infection. The wider study: Matching HLA type and CMV infection were both indicated by public TCR beta signatures. Overall study results and limits: Accumulated public TCR beta family frequency recognized individuals carrying CMV together with the relevant HLA. HLA-C-restricted, CMV-specific TCR beta clonotypes were dominant ex vivo.

TCRdb independently ran MiXCR on the reads; one entry per CDR3 protein. This sample yields some 120,000 distinct CDR3 sequences, of which over 9.5% are seen a single time; 31% belongs to the top ten. This clonotype was observed many times. What it recognizes is unknown. Sequencing input: PBMCs, sequenced either directly or after in vitro stimulation (not recorded which). This TCR came from a human donor in good health (CMV status not recorded). Some clones in this sample may be carry-over from other donors' samples.

The CDR3 DNA follows: TGCGCCAGCAGCCCGGTGACTAGCGGGAACAATGAGCAGTTCTTC. Protein: CASSPVTSGNNEQFF. This chain uses TRBV5-1 with TRBJ2-1; the match to TRBD2 covers 11 bases. Unmatched junction bases numbered 5, after V lost 4 bases and J lost 5 bases. This CDR3 region has 15 residues. Germline V lookup: CDR1 SGHRS, CDR2 YFSETQ.